This T cell receptor (beta chain) appears in the sequencing data of a study of CD4 T cells in relation to SARS-CoV-2 and coronaviruses. The wider study: Median patient age was approximately 40 years, spanning 21 to 72 years. Study-level results: Memory recall responses, not primary responses primed in culture, are what the assay detects.

A word on this clone: Antigen specificity is unknown.

In germline, CDR1 is LNHNV, CDR2 YYDKDF (reference sequence). V dropped 1 base and J dropped 7 bases, with 5 bases sitting between them. The CDR3 contains 13 residues. TCRdb keeps only in-frame clones here, not all; method: immunoSEQ multiplex PCR. The sample includes tens of thousands of clones, 70% to 90% seen only once; the top ten take approximately 3%. The V and J genes are TRBV15 and TRBJ1-6; unclear D gene. This TCR derives from an adult with COVID-19. Sequencing was done on a sample of memory CD4+ T cells from PBMCs. In nucleotides, the CDR3 is TGTGCCACCAGCAGAGGGAAGAATTCACCCCTCCACTTT. The encoded protein is CATSRGKNSPLHF.